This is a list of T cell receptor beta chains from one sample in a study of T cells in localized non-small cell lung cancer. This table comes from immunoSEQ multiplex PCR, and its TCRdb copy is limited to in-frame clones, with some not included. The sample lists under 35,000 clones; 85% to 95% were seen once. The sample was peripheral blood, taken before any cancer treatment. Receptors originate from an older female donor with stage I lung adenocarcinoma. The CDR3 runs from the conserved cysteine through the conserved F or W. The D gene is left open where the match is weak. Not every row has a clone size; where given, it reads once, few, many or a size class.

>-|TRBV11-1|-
CASSFLLIDTSNTEAFF
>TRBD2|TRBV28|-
CASSFPPASGRFNEQFF
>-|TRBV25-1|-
CASSDRQGGTNEKLFF
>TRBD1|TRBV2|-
CASTRDRGDYGYTF
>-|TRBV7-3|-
CASSLNPGNTEAFF
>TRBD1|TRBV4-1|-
CASSQPGQSIGNTIYF
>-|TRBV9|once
CASSITTLSYEQYF
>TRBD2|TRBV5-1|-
CASSLGPSGSTDTQYF
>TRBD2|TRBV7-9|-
CASSDGRLAGLADTQYF
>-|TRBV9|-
CASSAALAAGEQFF
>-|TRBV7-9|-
CASSPIDGGSGQPQHF
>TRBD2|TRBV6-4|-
CASSARSSGANTGELFF
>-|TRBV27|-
CASSLRGPQGYNEQFF
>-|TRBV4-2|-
CASSQDATGDLYEQYF
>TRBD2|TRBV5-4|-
CASSPGLAREQYF
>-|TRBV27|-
CASSLWGADSPLHF
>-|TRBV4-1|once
CASSQDRQGNQPQHF
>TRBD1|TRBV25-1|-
CASSWDRGIYGYTF
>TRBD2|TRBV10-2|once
CASSGLGREGEQFF
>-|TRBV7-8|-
CASSLAPWEQPQHF
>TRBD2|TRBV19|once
CASSRGASGSSYEQYF
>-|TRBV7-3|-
CASRRGLNTEAFF
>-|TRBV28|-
CASSEGRAINQPQHF
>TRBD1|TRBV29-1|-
CSVRDRATDTQYF
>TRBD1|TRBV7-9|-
CASSRGTGGGNTIYF
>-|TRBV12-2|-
CASRLSFLLRWPQHF
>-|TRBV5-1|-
CASSLGQGGQTQYF
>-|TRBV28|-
CASSLYSVNQPQHF
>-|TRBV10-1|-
CASSPWAVSHYGYTF
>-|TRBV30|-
CAWSHPGLGIQYF
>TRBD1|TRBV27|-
CASSFYRGKDSPLHF
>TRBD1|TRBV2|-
CASSKGQGAGGYTF
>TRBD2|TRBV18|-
CASSPKQLAGGGELFF
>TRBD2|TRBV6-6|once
CASSYGGSGHNEQFF
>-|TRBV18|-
CASSPAEGGYTF
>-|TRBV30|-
CAWIYLGINTEAFF
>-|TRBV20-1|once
CSARVDTQYF
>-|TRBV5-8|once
CASSQRTYNEQFF
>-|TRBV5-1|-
CASSLVFGSGELFF
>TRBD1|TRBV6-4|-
CASTPGTANTGELFF
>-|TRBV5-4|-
CASSPGGRSGANVLTF
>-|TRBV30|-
CAWISGGGYEQYF
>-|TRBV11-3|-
CASRGGTGELFF
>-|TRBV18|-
CASSLTNEQYF
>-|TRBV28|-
CATTSRNYGYTF
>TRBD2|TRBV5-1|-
CASSYGTSAVNEQFF
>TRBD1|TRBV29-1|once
CSVASGTGSTDTQYF
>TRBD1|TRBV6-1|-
CASSATGGPNTEAFF
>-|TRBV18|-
CASSPPSGTRTEAFF
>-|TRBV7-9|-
CASSSMRGLGYGYTF
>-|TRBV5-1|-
CASSPNTDTQYF
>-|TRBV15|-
CATSRAGQPVQYF
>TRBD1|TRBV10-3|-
CAIGQGEPPLHF
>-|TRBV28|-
CASGGDTQYF